These 26 T cell receptor beta chains originate from one sample sequenced in a study of radiation and T cells in renal cell carcinoma. Method: immunoSEQ multiplex PCR; TCRdb's copy keeps in-frame clones and lacks some. The sample has 70,000 or so clones; roughly 87% are singletons. Time point noted: blood 2 weeks post-SBRT. Sample treatment: 15 Gy SBRT to primary tumor, nephrectomy 4 weeks later. The sequencing used blood, collected from a patient whose treatment included radiotherapy and nephrectomy. Receptor source: a man aged 60-69 years with renal cell carcinoma.

The rearrangement links TRBV5-1 to TRBJ2-2, with a weak D call TRBD2 (5 bases). Germline values: CDR1 SGHRS, CDR2 YFSETQ. V gave up 1 base and J gave up 1 base, with 8 bases separating them. The CDR3 spans 15 residues. The CDR3 coding sequence is TGCGCCAGCAGCTTGAGAGCGGAGAACACCGGGGAGCTGTTTTTT. Translating it yields CASSLRAENTGELFF.

The V call is TRBV6-5, the J call TRBJ2-1; 9 bases are shared with TRBD2. The V and J ends lost 5 bases and 3 bases, in that order; junction bases with no gene match: 5. Germline V gives CDR1 MNHEY, CDR2 SVGAGI. CDR3 length equals 15 residues. The CDR3 region has the DNA TGTGCCAGCAGTCCCGAGCGGGGGGACTACAATGAGCAGTTCTTC. It specifies CASSPERGDYNEQFF.

This sequence joins TRBV5-6 and TRBJ2-2; no reliable D call. The V and J ends lost 1 base and 4 bases respectively, with 2 bases between them. This CDR3 is 12 amino acids long. Germline CDR1 reads SGHDT; CDR2 reads YYEEEE. CDR3 sequence reads: CASSLSTGELFF. The CDR3 nucleotides read TGTGCCAGCAGCTTGAGCACCGGGGAGCTGTTTTTT.

The chain couples TRBV20-1 to TRBJ2-7; D is perhaps TRBD2 (6 bases). This CDR3 has 11 residues. Between the trimmed V and J ends, which lost 1 base and 9 bases, there was a span of 10 bases. Germline V lookup: CDR1 DFQATT, CDR2 SNEGSKA (reference sequence). This CDR3 is CSARGGLAQYF. CDR3 DNA sequence: TGCAGTGCTAGAGGGGGACTCGCGCAGTACTTC.

The chain joins TRBV29-1 to TRBJ2-3; TRBD2 matches 7 bases. Unmatched junction bases numbered 13, after V lost 7 bases and J lost 6 bases. The CDR3 has 14 amino acids. Germline CDR1 is SQVTM and CDR2 is ANQGSEA. In DNA, the CDR3 is TGCAGCGCCGGAAGCGGGGAGGGAAAGGATACGCAGTATTTT. Its translation: CSAGSGEGKDTQYF.

This clone came up a few times. The genes are TRBV9 and TRBJ2-3, with 12 positions matching TRBD2. Germline V CDR1 and CDR2: SGDLS, YYNGEE. The CDR3 is made up of 16 amino acids. Unmatched junction bases numbered 6, after V lost 3 bases and J lost 4 bases. CDR3 loop: CASSASLAGGPDTQYF. The CDR3 bases are TGTGCCAGCAGCGCCTCGCTAGCGGGAGGGCCAGATACGCAGTATTTT.

V and J are TRBV19 and TRBJ2-5; D gene ambiguous. V shed 3 bases and J shed 2 bases, with 13 bases lying between them. The germline V gene encodes CDR1 LNHDA and CDR2 SQIVND (reference sequence). CDR3 length: 15 amino acids. CDR3 loop: CASSMSARRQETQYF. In DNA form, the CDR3 reads TGTGCCAGTAGTATGTCGGCCAGGCGGCAAGAGACCCAGTACTTC.

This chain uses TRBV13 with TRBJ2-4, with D perhaps TRBD2 (6 bases). V gave up 0 bases and J gave up 2 bases, with 20 bases separating them. The CDR3 extends over 19 amino acids. The V gene's germline CDR1 is PRHDT and CDR2 FYEKMQ (reference sequence). This CDR3 is CASSLGPKEGYRTKNIQYF. CDR3 DNA sequence: TGTGCCAGCAGCTTAGGCCCAAAGGAGGGGTACCGAACCAAAAACATTCAGTACTTC.

This clone has a handful of counts. This chain joins TRBV11-3 and TRBJ2-1; D is undetermined. CDR1 is SGHNT and CDR2 is YENEEA in the germline V gene. The CDR3 totals 13 residues. Between the trimmed V and J ends, which lost 2 bases and 9 bases, there was a span of 11 bases. The CDR3 nucleotides read TGTGCCAGCAGCTTATCGTCCGTGGGTGAGCAGTTCTTC. It codes for CASSLSSVGEQFF. Variable domain in full (rest from reference TRBV11-3 and TRBJ2-1): EAGVVQSPRYKIIEKKQPVAFWCNPISGHNTLYWYLQNLGQGPELLIRYENEEAVDDSQLPKDRFSAERLKGVDSTLKIQPAELGDSAVYLCASSLSSVGEQFFGPGTRLTVL.

The chain combines TRBV7-8 with TRBJ2-7; D gene ambiguous. V was cut by 1 base and J by 2 bases, with 3 bases left in between. The CDR3 sequence is 12 residues long. Germline CDR1 reads SGHVS; CDR2 reads FQNEAQ. As DNA, the CDR3 is TGTGCCAGCAGCTTAGGGGCCTACGAGCAGTACTTC. The encoded protein is CASSLGAYEQYF.

CDR3 in amino acids: CASSYGKGVFAGYTF. CDR3 sequence (DNA): TGTGCCAGCAGTTATGGGAAGGGAGTATTCGCTGGCTACACCTTC. V gene TRBV6-5 combines with J gene TRBJ1-2; D gene uncertain. CDR1 is MNHEY and CDR2 is SVGAGI in the germline V gene. V was trimmed by 3 bases and J by 7 bases, leaving 18 bases between them. The CDR3 covers 15 residues.

The rearrangement uses TRBV6-5 and TRBJ1-2; D unresolved. The CDR3 extends over 15 amino acids. In germline, CDR1 is MNHEY, CDR2 SVGAGI. Trimming removed 2 bases at V and 8 bases at J, with 18 bases between. Here the CDR3 reads CASSYSRTAAGGYTF. The CDR3, as DNA: TGTGCCAGCAGTTACAGCCGGACGGCCGCCGGAGGCTACACCTTC.

The genes are TRBV7-2 and TRBJ2-4; the match to TRBD1 covers 9 bases. The length of the CDR3 is 13 residues. The germline V gene has CDR1 SGHTA and CDR2 FQGNSA. Trimming took 4 bases from V and 5 from J; bases not matched to a gene: 0. CDR3 residues: CASSYRGQNIQYF. The DNA of the CDR3 is TGTGCCAGCAGCTACAGGGGGCAAAACATTCAGTACTTC.

This chain links TRBV5-6 with TRBJ2-5; D is perhaps TRBD2 (5 bases). V lost 5 bases to trimming and J lost 5 bases, with 13 bases between them. Germline V lookup: CDR1 SGHDT, CDR2 YYEEEE. The CDR3 spans 13 residues. The chain's CDR3 is CASSRRGWETQYF. CDR3 in DNA: TGTGCCAGCAGTAGACGGGGTTGGGAGACCCAGTACTTC.

V gene TRBV4-1 combines with J gene TRBJ2-1; no firm D call. V lost 2 bases to trimming and J lost 1 base, with 18 bases between them. The germline V gene encodes CDR1 MGHRA and CDR2 YSYEKL. This CDR3 has 18 residues. The CDR3 loop reads CASSQIVLVGTSYNEQFF. The CDR3 nucleotides read TGCGCCAGCAGCCAAATCGTACTCGTGGGTACTTCCTACAATGAGCAGTTCTTC.

The gene calls are TRBV28 and TRBJ1-5; tentatively, D is TRBD1 (6 bases). The V end lost 5 bases, the J end lost 3 bases, and 14 bases lay between the germline ends. This CDR3 contains 15 residues. Germline loops: CDR1 MDHEN, CDR2 SYDVKM. CDR3 in amino acids: CASSPYRALNQPQHF. The CDR3 nucleotides are TGTGCCAGCAGTCCCTACAGGGCTCTCAATCAGCCCCAGCATTTT.

This clone has only a few counts. The rearrangement joins TRBV7-9 to TRBJ1-1; D remains ambiguous. The CDR3 contains 13 residues. Germline V gene lookup returns CDR1 SEHNR and CDR2 FQNEAQ (reference sequence). Trimming left V 5 bases short and J 7 bases short, with 14 bases between. CDR3 sequence (DNA): TGTGCCAGCAGCCTTTGGCCCTGGGGTGAAGCTTTCTTT. Amino acid sequence: CASSLWPWGEAFF.

The chain recombines TRBV25-1 with TRBJ2-3; D gene uncertain. This CDR3 is 13 amino acids long. Deletions cut 4 bases from V and 5 bases from J, with 10 bases between. The germline V gene encodes CDR1 MGHDK and CDR2 SYGVNS. In DNA form, the CDR3 reads TGTGCCAGCAGTGCCCCGATAGGAGATACGCAGTATTTT. This translates into CASSAPIGDTQYF. Full variable domain (missing parts from reference TRBV25-1 and TRBJ2-3): EADIYQTPRYLVIGTGKKITLECSQTMGHDKMYWYQQDPGMELHLIHYSYGVNSTEKGDLSSESTVSRIRTEHFPLTLESARPSHTSQYLCASSAPIGDTQYFGPGTRLTVL.

V usage is TRBV15 and J usage is TRBJ2-1, with 10 bases lining up with TRBD1. The germline gives CDR1 LNHNV, CDR2 YYDKDF (reference sequence). V lost 10 bases, J lost 4 bases, and 4 bases stayed unmatched. This CDR3 comprises 13 residues. The CDR3: CAIGQGVYNEQFF. The CDR3 DNA reads TGTGCCATCGGACAGGGGGTGTACAATGAGCAGTTCTTC.

The rearrangement links TRBV7-3 to TRBJ2-1, with TRBD2 identical over 10 bases. CDR3 length: 17 amino acids. The germline V gene encodes CDR1 SGHTA and CDR2 FQGTGA. J gave up 5 bases and V 0 bases, and 7 bases lay outside the gene matches. The CDR3 sequence is CASSLTVTSGYHNEQFF. CDR3 bases: TGTGCCAGCAGCTTAACGGTGACTAGCGGGTATCACAATGAGCAGTTCTTC.

This clone was counted only a few times. The chain uses TRBV14 and TRBJ2-7; TRBD2 agrees at 10 bases. This CDR3 has 16 residues. Germline values: CDR1 SGHDN, CDR2 FVKESK. V gave up 5 bases and J gave up 0 bases; unmatched junction bases: 7. CDR3 DNA: TGTGCCAGCAGCTTTCGAGCGGGAGGGAGCTCCTACGAGCAGTACTTC. This codes for CASSFRAGGSSYEQYF.

CDR3 nucleotide sequence: TGTGCCAGCTCACCTCTATCTCAGGGACAGGTTTCCTACGAGCAGTACTTC. Its protein product is CASSPLSQGQVSYEQYF. The gene calls are TRBV18 and TRBJ2-7; 8 positions match TRBD1. CDR1 and CDR2 (germline): KGHSH, LQKENI. The CDR3 contains 17 residues. V lost 3 bases, J lost 1 base, and 11 bases stayed unmatched.

This rearrangement joins TRBV27 to TRBJ2-7; 7 bases fit TRBD1. The CDR3 length is 15 residues. V dropped 1 base and J dropped 3; count of bases not matched to a gene: 6. From germline, CDR1 is MNHEY and CDR2 SMNVEV (reference sequence). The CDR3 sequence is CASSLFGTDYYEQYF. The CDR3, as DNA: TGTGCCAGCAGTTTATTTGGGACAGACTACTACGAGCAGTACTTC.

The genes are TRBV6-1 and TRBJ2-5; D remains unclear. Germline-derived CDR1 and CDR2 are MNHNS and SASEGT. V was pared by 8 bases and J by 5 bases, with 15 bases between. The length of the CDR3 is 13 residues. CDR3 coding DNA: TGTGCCAGCGTCAAGATCTCTGGTGAGACCCAGTACTTC. Its protein product is CASVKISGETQYF.

The chain has TRBV6-4 and TRBJ2-1; no clear D gene. The CDR3 is made up of 18 amino acids. Trimming took off 0 bases at V and 0 bases at J, with 15 bases between the two ends. CDR1 is MRHNA, CDR2 SNTAGT, per germline. This CDR3 is CASSDSRRVAISYNEQFF. CDR3 sequence (DNA): TGTGCCAGCAGTGACTCCCGCCGCGTCGCGATCTCCTACAATGAGCAGTTCTTC.

This clone was seen a handful of times. The CDR3 here is CASRRLNTEAFF. The CDR3 region has the DNA TGTGCCAGCAGACGGTTGAACACTGAAGCTTTCTTT. The V gene is TRBV7-9, the J gene TRBJ1-1; no firm D call. Trimming pared 6 bases from V and 0 bases from J, leaving 5 bases between. CDR1 is SEHNR, CDR2 FQNEAQ, per germline (reference sequence). The CDR3 consists of 12 residues.